This T cell receptor (beta chain) was profiled in a study of shared clonotypes between healthy human individuals. The V end lost 4 bases, the J end lost 0 bases, and 13 bases lay between the germline ends. There are 16 residues in the CDR3. CDR1 is SGDLS and CDR2 is YYNGEE in the germline V gene. TCRdb's copy holds only in-frame clones and misses some; the assay was immunoSEQ multiplex PCR. The sample lists 1 million to 1.2 million clones; roughly 80% were seen once. The specimen was memory CD4+ T cells from PBMCs. Specified subset: CD45RA-negative fraction. The chain couples TRBV9 to TRBJ2-2, with D possibly TRBD1 on 5 matching bases. The clonotype was recovered from a man aged 18 to 30 in good health. Some clones in this sample may be carry-over from other donors' samples. In DNA form, the CDR3 reads TGTGCCAGCAGCCCGAATCAAGGGGCGAACACCGGGGAGCTGTTTTTT. Translation gives CASSPNQGANTGELFF. Full variable domain (remainder filled in from reference TRBV9 and TRBJ2-2): DSGVTQTPKHLITATGQRVTLRCSPRSGDLSVYWYQQSLDQGLQFLIQYYNGEERAKGNILERFSAQQFPDLHSELNLSSLELGDSALYFCASSPNQGANTGELFFGEGSRLTVL.